A single sample is the source of the 29 T cell receptor beta chains below, sequenced in a study of blood T cells in healthy people across ages (dated by TCRdb to between 2015 and 2017). The method behind the library was 5' RACE. The data were produced on an Illumina HiSeq 2500. The second PCR ran for roughly 7 to 12 cycles and used a J-beta primer mix along with a sample-barcoded 5' primer. TCRdb cleaned the public reads at Q25 with fastp, built clones with MiXCR and kept in-frame beta chains. Each entry merges the rows of one CDR3 protein and shows their most common DNA and genes. The sample yields about 640,000 distinct CDR3 sequences; roughly 53% were counted once. Around 37% of the sample goes to the ten largest clones. Sequencing used blood. Source of these receptors: a man aged 60-69 years in good health.

The CDR3 here is CASSGRTRRTQYF. In DNA, the CDR3 is TGTGCCAGCAGTGGGAGGACTAGGAGGACCCAGTACTTC. This chain uses TRBV2 with TRBJ2-5, with 7 bases fitting TRBD2. The CDR3 has 13 residues. After removal of 4 bases from V and 7 bases from J, the junction contained 6 bases not matched to a gene. Looked up from germline, CDR1 is SNHLY and CDR2 is FYNNEI.

V and J are TRBV27 and TRBJ2-5; D may be TRBD2 (6 bases). V was shortened by 3 bases and J by 3 bases, with 11 bases between the two germline ends. Germline lookup yields CDR1 MNHEY and CDR2 SMNVEV (reference sequence). CDR3 length: 14 residues. CDR3 loop: CASSLFSGEETQYF. In DNA form, the CDR3 reads TGTGCCAGCAGTTTGTTCTCGGGGGAAGAGACCCAGTACTTC.

The chain recombines TRBV25-1 with TRBJ2-1; D is unclear. The CDR3 extends over 11 amino acids. V was clipped by 7 bases and J by 5 bases, with 6 bases between them. Germline V lookup: CDR1 MGHDK, CDR2 SYGVNS. The CDR3 nucleotides are TGTGCCAGCAATCTAAACAATGAGCAGTTCTTC. This translates into CASNLNNEQFF. Filled out from reference TRBV25-1 and TRBJ2-1, the complete variable domain reads EADIYQTPRYLVIGTGKKITLECSQTMGHDKMYWYQQDPGMELHLIHYSYGVNSTEKGDLSSESTVSRIRTEHFPLTLESARPSHTSQYLCASNLNNEQFFGPGTRLTVL.

This chain links TRBV28 with TRBJ1-5, with a possible D match to TRBD1 (6 bases). This CDR3 region has 13 residues. CDR1 and CDR2 from the germline V gene are MDHEN and SYDVKM. V dropped 7 bases and J dropped 10 bases, with 17 bases sitting between them. CDR3 coding DNA: TGTGCCAGCAACCGGGGGGCCCGTTTCCCCCAGCATTTT. Translated, it gives CASNRGARFPQHF.

The chain uses TRBV6-5 and TRBJ1-6; D is uncertain. Trimming removed 2 bases at V and 10 bases at J, with 12 bases between. This CDR3 is 14 amino acids long. From germline, CDR1 is MNHEY and CDR2 SVGAGI. This CDR3 is CASSYEGWGSPLHF. The CDR3 region has the DNA TGTGCCAGCAGTTACGAGGGATGGGGATCACCCCTCCACTTT.

V is TRBV4-2 and J is TRBJ1-2; D is undetermined. With 3 bases removed from V and 0 bases from J, the gap between germline ends came to 14 bases. CDR3 size: 16 residues. Germline V gives CDR1 LGHNA, CDR2 YNFKEQ. Written as DNA, the CDR3 is TGTGCCAGCAGCCAGGGCGGGCGCCTAGCTAACTATGGCTACACCTTC. It specifies CASSQGGRLANYGYTF.

The chain links TRBV5-1 to TRBJ2-1; 7 bases map to TRBD2. This CDR3 is 15 amino acids long. The V and J ends lost 5 bases and 6 bases, in that order; junction bases with no gene match: 11. CDR1 and CDR2 from the germline V gene are SGHRS and YFSETQ. The CDR3, as DNA: TGCGCCAGCAGGCCCTTAGTGGGGGGGAGCAATGAGCAGTTCTTC. Protein product: CASRPLVGGSNEQFF.

This rearrangement joins TRBV5-6 to TRBJ1-2; D gene uncertain. The CDR3 runs 15 residues. From germline, CDR1 is SGHDT and CDR2 YYEEEE. V gave up 2 bases and J gave up 4 bases, with 15 bases separating them. Written as DNA, the CDR3 is TGTGCCAGCAGCTTCGGCACCTTCGGAGCCTATGGCTACACCTTC. Translation: CASSFGTFGAYGYTF.

This clonotype has just one count. The chain has TRBV6-1 and TRBJ1-2; a weak D match, TRBD1 (6 bases). This CDR3 comprises 15 residues. With 0 bases removed from V and 4 bases from J, the gap between germline ends came to 12 bases. The germline V gene has CDR1 MNHNS and CDR2 SASEGT. The CDR3 is CASSEARTVLYGYTF. The CDR3 DNA sequence: TGTGCCAGCAGTGAAGCTCGGACAGTACTCTATGGCTACACCTTC.

This clonotype was picked up a small number of times. The rearrangement uses TRBV12-3 or TRBV12-4 and TRBJ2-1, with a possible D match to TRBD1 (6 bases). CDR3 length: 14 residues. Trimming cost V 2 bases and J 6 bases, with 11 bases left between them. The CDR3 protein is CASSLFTGSNEQFF. DNA for the CDR3: TGTGCCAGCAGTTTATTTACAGGGAGCAATGAGCAGTTCTTC.

This chain's CDR3 is CASSSDLEAFF. CDR3 bases: TGCGCCAGCAGTTCCGACCTTGAAGCTTTCTTT. The genes are TRBV5-1 and TRBJ1-1, with D uncertain. CDR1 is SGHRS and CDR2 is YFSETQ in the germline V gene. The CDR3 length is 11 residues. V was pared by 5 bases and J by 7 bases, with 9 bases between.

V is TRBV6-5 and J is TRBJ2-5, with a tentative D call TRBD2 (6 bases). CDR1 is MNHEY, CDR2 SVGAGI, per germline. The CDR3 covers 15 residues. Trimming pared 6 bases from V and 5 bases from J, leaving 19 bases between. The CDR3 sequence: CASSPSPGTLETQYF. Written as DNA, the CDR3 is TGTGCCAGCAGCCCCTCGCCCGGGACTTTGGAGACCCAGTACTTC.

This clonotype has a single count. This rearrangement joins TRBV5-1 to TRBJ1-4; weak D call: TRBD1 (6 bases). Trimming cost V 0 bases and J 7 bases, with 13 bases left between them. The CDR3 spans 15 residues. The germline gives CDR1 SGHRS, CDR2 YFSETQ. CDR3 residues: CASSLVGQQSEKLFF. DNA for the CDR3: TGCGCCAGCAGCTTGGTAGGACAGCAAAGTGAAAAACTGTTTTTT.

J is TRBJ2-5 and V is TRBV20-1; TRBD1 aligns across 7 bases. From germline, CDR1 is DFQATT and CDR2 SNEGSKA (reference sequence). The CDR3 runs to 16 residues. The ends lost 3 bases at V and 3 bases at J; junction bases unmatched: 13. As DNA, the CDR3 is TGCAGTGCTAGCAGGGGGTATGGGGTTCGGGAAGAGACCCAGTACTTC. Translated: CSASRGYGVREETQYF.

The sample holds a few counts of this clonotype. The chain carries TRBV2 and TRBJ2-7; TRBD2 aligns across 7 bases. The CDR3 totals 15 residues. V lost 0 bases, J lost 2 bases, and 4 bases stayed unmatched. Germline assignment: CDR1 SNHLY and CDR2 FYNNEI. The CDR3 nucleotides read TGTGCCAGCAGTGAAGCGCTTGCGGGGGCCTACGAGCAGTACTTC. Encoded protein: CASSEALAGAYEQYF.

The chain uses TRBV9 and TRBJ2-1; the match to TRBD1 covers 10 bases. J was trimmed by 6 bases and V by 2 bases; bases with no gene match: 5. The CDR3 contains 15 residues. Looked up from germline, CDR1 is SGDLS and CDR2 is YYNGEE. CDR3 residues: CASSVPGQGTNEQFF. DNA of the CDR3: TGTGCCAGCAGCGTCCCGGGACAGGGGACCAATGAGCAGTTCTTC.

The chain combines TRBV19 with TRBJ2-5; a weak D match, TRBD1 (6 bases). From germline, CDR1 is LNHDA and CDR2 SQIVND (reference sequence). CDR3 length: 14 residues. V lost 5 bases and J 9 bases, leaving 19 bases between the germline ends. This CDR3 reads CASSPMTGARAQYF. The CDR3 nucleotides are TGTGCCAGTAGTCCCATGACAGGCGCCCGGGCCCAGTACTTC.

The chain employs TRBV6-1 and TRBJ2-1; the match to TRBD2 covers 8 bases. Germline CDR1 is MNHNS and CDR2 is SASEGT. V shed 6 bases and J 0 bases; nucleotides not matched to a gene: 4. The CDR3 covers 15 residues. CDR3: CASSQLAVSYNEQFF. CDR3 sequence (DNA): TGTGCCAGCAGCCAACTAGCGGTCTCCTACAATGAGCAGTTCTTC.

The sample holds a few counts of this clonotype. The rearrangement links TRBV28 to TRBJ2-5; TRBD1 aligns across 9 bases. Trimming at V came to 6 bases and at J to 6 bases, leaving 8 bases not matched to a gene. CDR1 MDHEN and CDR2 SYDVKM come from the germline V gene. The CDR3 contains 14 residues. The CDR3 nucleotides read TGTGCCAGCAGCTCCGGGACAGGGTGGCAGACCCAGTACTTC. This gives the protein CASSSGTGWQTQYF. The variable domain in full, completed from reference TRBV28 and TRBJ2-5, reads DVKVTQSSRYLVKRTGEKVFLECVQDMDHENMFWYRQDPGLGLRLIYFSYDVKMKEKGDIPEGYSVSREKKERFSLILESASTNQTSMYLCASSSGTGWQTQYFGPGTRLLVL.

As regards this clonotype: One end of the junction fails to match germline, which may point to a read error. This chain connects TRBV3-1 to TRBJ2-5; D possibly corresponds to TRBD1 (6 bases). Germline CDR1 LGHDT, CDR2 YNNKEL (reference sequence). This CDR3 spans 11 amino acids. The DNA for the CDR3 is TGTGTCAGCGGACAGTGGGAGACCCAGTACTTC. Translation gives CVSGQWETQYF.

This clonotype was counted only a few times. The rearrangement links TRBV12-3 or TRBV12-4 to TRBJ2-3; D might be TRBD1 (6 bases). The CDR3 extends over 13 amino acids. V lost 3 bases and J lost 4, with 8 bases in between. Here the CDR3 reads CASSFHRADTQYF. CDR3 coding DNA: TGTGCCAGCAGTTTTCACAGGGCAGATACGCAGTATTTT.

The chain combines TRBV20-1 with TRBJ2-7; D is possibly TRBD1 or TRBD2 (5 bases each). CDR3 length: 13 amino acids. The germline CDR1 and CDR2 sequences are DFQATT and SNEGSKA (reference sequence). V was cut by 5 bases and J by 0 bases, with 11 bases left in between. CDR3 region: CSAPKGSSYEQYF. The CDR3 coding sequence is TGCAGTGCTCCAAAGGGGAGCTCCTACGAGCAGTACTTC.

The chain carries TRBV29-1 and TRBJ1-2; D is uncertain. The ends were cut back, 1 base at V and 2 bases at J, with 8 bases in the middle. CDR3 size: 13 residues. Per germline, CDR1 SQVTM and CDR2 ANQGSEA. The chain's CDR3 is CSVEGPGNYGYTF. The CDR3 DNA follows: TGCAGCGTTGAAGGTCCGGGGAACTATGGCTACACCTTC.

The V and J genes are TRBV4-1 and TRBJ2-3; 9 nucleotides align to TRBD1. The J segment lost 2 bases and the V segment lost 3 bases, leaving 6 bases of the junction unmatched. Germline CDR1 MGHRA, CDR2 YSYEKL. This CDR3 contains 16 residues. The CDR3 sequence is CASSHLGQGNTDTQYF. In DNA, the CDR3 is TGCGCCAGCAGCCACCTGGGACAGGGTAACACAGATACGCAGTATTTT.

About this clonotype: A much larger clone differs from this one at a single base, so this may be a read error. The chain uses TRBV29-1 and TRBJ2-2; perhaps D is TRBD1 or TRBD2 (5 bases each). The CDR3 has 14 amino acids. Germline V gene data show CDR1 as SQVTM and CDR2 as ANQGSEA. The CDR3 reads CNVTTRQGPGELFF. In nucleotides, the CDR3 is TGCAACGTTACGACTCGCCAGGGACCCGGGGAGCTGTTTTTT.

This clonotype was recorded only once. This chain links TRBV29-1 with TRBJ1-2, with no clear D. CDR3 length: 13 amino acids. Germline V lookup: CDR1 SQVTM, CDR2 ANQGSEA. V was clipped by 4 bases and J by 8 bases, with 17 bases between them. The chain's CDR3 is CSVAPGSTRGYTF. The CDR3 bases are TGCAGCGTTGCACCGGGCTCCACGCGGGGCTACACCTTC.

This clonotype was seen more than once but under ten times. The chain couples TRBV20-1 to TRBJ2-5; a possible D gene is TRBD2 (6 bases). The V end lost 3 bases, the J end lost 2 bases, and 10 bases lay between the germline ends. The CDR3 loop spans 13 amino acids. Germline CDR1 is DFQATT and CDR2 is SNEGSKA (reference sequence). The CDR3 sequence: CSASGGEQETQYF. The CDR3 DNA reads as TGCAGTGCTAGCGGGGGTGAACAAGAGACCCAGTACTTC.

The gene calls are TRBV9 and TRBJ1-2, with 11 bases that match TRBD1. This CDR3 spans 14 amino acids. CDR1 and CDR2 (germline): SGDLS, YYNGEE. The V segment lost 6 bases and the J segment 2 bases; nucleotides outside the gene matches: 3. This chain's CDR3 is CASTRDRGNYGYTF. The CDR3 region has the DNA TGTGCCAGCACCCGGGACAGGGGGAACTATGGCTACACCTTC.

This clonotype was counted between two and nine times. The chain has TRBV12-3 or TRBV12-4 and TRBJ1-2; D unclear. CDR3 length: 13 residues. V lost 3 bases and J lost 5, with 10 bases in between. The CDR3 protein is CASSFAGKYGYTF. The CDR3, as DNA: TGTGCCAGCAGTTTCGCGGGGAAATATGGCTACACCTTC.